These 24 T cell receptor beta chains were all obtained from the same sample, sequenced in a study of blood T cell repertoires in COVID-19. The protocol was immunoSEQ multiplex PCR, while the TCRdb copy is restricted to in-frame clones and leaves out a portion. The sample lists under 200,000 clones, roughly 80% occurring once. The sequenced sample was PBMCs or T cells enriched from blood (not recorded which). The receptors were gathered from an older woman with acute COVID-19.

The rearrangement uses TRBV5-4 and TRBJ2-2; 8 positions match TRBD1. Germline V gene sequence: CDR1 SGHNT, CDR2 YYREEE (reference sequence). The CDR3 is 16 residues long. V lost 0 bases to trimming and J lost 5 bases; unmatched junction nucleotides: 6. The CDR3 sequence is CASSLGGQGRTGELFF. The CDR3 DNA sequence: TGTGCCAGCAGCTTGGGAGGACAGGGAAGAACCGGGGAGCTGTTTTTT.

This clone has just one count. This chain connects TRBV4-1 to TRBJ2-7; D gene uncertain. The CDR3 runs 14 residues. Germline CDR1 MGHRA, CDR2 YSYEKL. V lost 1 base, J lost 2 bases, and 9 bases lay in between. CDR3 protein: CASSQGDTTYEQYV. The CDR3 DNA reads as TGCGCCAGCAGCCAAGGTGACACGACCTACGAGCAGTACGTC.

The chain links TRBV29-1 to TRBJ2-5; 8 nucleotides match TRBD1. This CDR3 is built from 12 residues. The junction had 7 bases not matched to a gene; V was cut back by 8 bases and J by 5 bases. Germline values: CDR1 SQVTM, CDR2 ANQGSEA. The CDR3: CSHDRGGETQYF. CDR3 bases: TGCAGCCATGACAGGGGAGGCGAGACCCAGTACTTC.

The gene calls are TRBV2 and TRBJ1-1, with 7 bases matching TRBD1. The CDR3 is 14 residues long. Trimming took 7 bases from V and 0 from J; bases not matched to a gene: 5. Germline CDR1 and CDR2: SNHLY and FYNNEI. The DNA for the CDR3 is TGTGCCAGCAAAAGGGGGCACATGAACACTGAAGCTTTCTTT. Translating gives CASKRGHMNTEAFF.

The CDR3 region is CASSGAGGSSYNEQFF. The CDR3 bases are TGTGCCAGCAGCGGGGCAGGGGGGAGCTCCTACAATGAGCAGTTCTTC. The rearrangement links TRBV9 to TRBJ2-1, with D perhaps matching TRBD1 (7 bases). The germline V and J ends were trimmed by 3 bases and 0 bases, with 13 bases remaining between them. CDR3 length equals 16 residues. Germline V CDR1 and CDR2: SGDLS, YYNGEE.

The chain has TRBV29-1 and TRBJ2-7, with a possible D match to TRBD2 (7 bases). CDR3 length: 13 residues. Germline V lookup: CDR1 SQVTM, CDR2 ANQGSEA. V was shortened by 7 bases and J by 5 bases, with 18 bases between the two germline ends. CDR3 in amino acids: CSASGGGGDEQYF. The CDR3 DNA follows: TGCAGCGCCAGCGGAGGGGGAGGGGACGAGCAGTACTTC.

This chain joins TRBV4-3 and TRBJ2-7; 11 nucleotides line up with TRBD2. CDR3 length: 15 residues. With 1 base clipped from V and 7 bases from J, the junction kept 6 bases outside the gene matches. Per the germline V gene, CDR1 is LGHNA and CDR2 is YSLEER. The CDR3 DNA sequence: TGCGCCAGCAGCCAAGTAGCGGGAGGGCTCGGGGAGCAGTACTTC. Its translation is CASSQVAGGLGEQYF.

This clone showed up just a few times. The chain has TRBV19 and TRBJ1-5, with a possible D match to TRBD1 (5 bases). The length of the CDR3 is 13 residues. V dropped 10 bases and J dropped 2 bases, with 12 bases sitting between them. Germline V gene lookup returns CDR1 LNHDA and CDR2 SQIVND (reference sequence). CDR3: CATTGFGNQPQHF. The CDR3 DNA reads TGTGCCACCACAGGTTTTGGCAATCAGCCCCAGCATTTT.

The chain has TRBV4-1 and TRBJ1-5; a weak D match, TRBD1 (5 bases). The germline gives CDR1 MGHRA, CDR2 YSYEKL. The CDR3 length is 16 residues. Trimming stripped 1 base from V and 6 bases from J, with 16 bases between. CDR3 in amino acids: CASSQVKGGAGQPQHF. CDR3 in DNA: TGCGCCAGCAGCCAAGTGAAAGGAGGGGCAGGTCAGCCCCAGCATTTT.

This chain links TRBV5-1 with TRBJ2-3, with 8 bases fitting TRBD1. V lost 7 bases to trimming and J lost 1 base; unmatched junction nucleotides: 8. The CDR3 consists of 15 residues. Germline V gives CDR1 SGHRS, CDR2 YFSETQ. This CDR3 is CASGVGGQGTDTQYF. The CDR3 nucleotides read TGCGCCAGCGGAGTTGGGGGACAGGGCACAGATACGCAGTATTTT.

The chain is built from TRBV11-3 and TRBJ1-2; no reliable D call. The CDR3 runs 12 residues. V was clipped by 5 bases and J by 3 bases, with 7 bases between them. From germline, CDR1 is SGHNT and CDR2 YENEEA. This CDR3 reads CASSDGDYGYTF. DNA for the CDR3: TGTGCCAGCAGCGACGGGGACTATGGCTACACCTTC.

The rearrangement joins TRBV9 to TRBJ1-3; D unclear. The V end lost 0 bases, the J end lost 1 base, and 8 bases lay between the germline ends. This CDR3 has 15 residues. The germline gives CDR1 SGDLS, CDR2 YYNGEE. CDR3 sequence (DNA): TGTGCCAGCAGCGTAGCCGTCAGATCTGGAAACACCATATATTTT. It encodes CASSVAVRSGNTIYF.

The rearrangement uses TRBV7-9 and TRBJ1-3; TRBD1 is a possible D gene (5 bases). From germline, CDR1 is SEHNR and CDR2 FQNEAQ (reference sequence). This CDR3 has 16 residues. Trimming stripped 3 bases from V and 2 bases from J, with 14 bases between. The CDR3 here is CASSLQSRTTGNTIYF. The CDR3 DNA sequence: TGTGCCAGCAGCTTGCAGTCCCGGACAACTGGAAACACCATATATTTT.

The chain links TRBV7-9 to TRBJ2-7, with D possibly TRBD2 on 5 matching bases. Per germline, CDR1 SEHNR and CDR2 FQNEAQ (reference sequence). The CDR3 consists of 12 residues. V was cut by 5 bases and J by 7 bases, with 12 bases left in between. CDR3 protein: CASSPELGEQYF. The DNA for the CDR3 is TGTGCCAGCAGCCCCGAACTAGGGGAGCAGTACTTC.

This rearrangement joins TRBV7-6 to TRBJ2-1; perhaps TRBD2 as D (6 bases). Germline V gene lookup returns CDR1 SGHVS and CDR2 FNYEAQ. The CDR3 extends over 16 amino acids. The V end was cut by 1 base, the J end by 4 bases, with 14 bases between. CDR3 nucleotides: TGTGCCAGCAGCTTAGAGTGGCGGGGCGGGTACAATGAGCAGTTCTTC. This gives the protein CASSLEWRGGYNEQFF.

This clone was seen a few times. The chain combines TRBV27 with TRBJ1-2; 8 nucleotides align to TRBD1. The CDR3 is 14 amino acids. J lost 7 bases, V lost 3 bases, and 7 bases had no gene match. Germline V gene lookup returns CDR1 MNHEY and CDR2 SMNVEV (reference sequence). CDR3 nucleotide sequence: TGTGCCAGCAGTTTCCAGGGGGCATTTAGTGGCTACACCTTC. Its translation: CASSFQGAFSGYTF.

The chain has TRBV3-1 (or the pseudogene TRBV3-2) and TRBJ2-6; no clear D gene. V dropped 4 bases and J dropped 0 bases, with 7 bases sitting between them. This CDR3 is built from 15 residues. The germline gives CDR1 LGHDT, CDR2 YNNKEL (reference sequence). CDR3 DNA sequence: TGTGCCAGCAGCCTCGGTATCTCTGGGGCCAACGTCCTGACTTTC. It yields the protein CASSLGISGANVLTF.

V usage is TRBV18 and J usage is TRBJ1-2, with 7 bases lining up with TRBD1. V shed 3 bases, J shed 2 bases, and the junction held 3 bases outside the gene matches. This CDR3 region has 14 residues. Germline CDR1 KGHSH, CDR2 LQKENI. This CDR3 reads CASSPDRDNYGYTF. The CDR3 DNA follows: TGTGCCAGCTCACCTGACAGGGACAACTATGGCTACACCTTC.

The chain carries TRBV19 and TRBJ1-6, with D perhaps matching TRBD1 (6 bases). Trimming took off 3 bases at V and 8 bases at J, with 8 bases between the two ends. Germline-derived CDR1 and CDR2 are LNHDA and SQIVND (reference sequence). The CDR3 is 13 residues long. The CDR3 DNA is TGTGCCAGTAGTATTTACAGGGATTCACCCCTCCACTTT. Protein: CASSIYRDSPLHF.

This sequence joins TRBV5-1 and TRBJ1-2, with D possibly matching TRBD1 (6 bases). CDR3 length: 15 amino acids. Trimming took off 5 bases at V and 0 bases at J, with 14 bases between the two ends. Germline values: CDR1 SGHRS, CDR2 YFSETQ. Here the CDR3 reads CASSVTGETNYGYTF. CDR3 nucleotides: TGCGCCAGCAGTGTGACAGGTGAAACTAACTATGGCTACACCTTC.

The chain is built from TRBV5-1 and TRBJ1-6; D is ambiguous. The CDR3 loop spans 13 amino acids. With 0 bases removed from V and 7 bases from J, the gap between germline ends came to 5 bases. Germline CDR1 and CDR2: SGHRS and YFSETQ. CDR3 sequence reads: CASSLAGNSPLHF. CDR3 in DNA: TGCGCCAGCAGCTTGGCCGGGAATTCACCCCTCCACTTT.

The chain employs TRBV9 and TRBJ2-2; a weak D match, TRBD2 (6 bases). This CDR3 is 16 amino acids long. Deletions cut 4 bases from V and 7 bases from J, with 20 bases between. The germline V gene has CDR1 SGDLS and CDR2 YYNGEE. CDR3 protein: CASSPQGRLEVGELFF. The CDR3 DNA reads TGTGCCAGCAGCCCCCAAGGAAGACTAGAGGTCGGGGAGCTGTTTTTT. Supplemented by reference TRBV9 and TRBJ2-2, the full variable domain reads DSGVTQTPKHLITATGQRVTLRCSPRSGDLSVYWYQQSLDQGLQFLIQYYNGEERAKGNILERFSAQQFPDLHSELNLSSLELGDSALYFCASSPQGRLEVGELFFGEGSRLTVL.

This chain connects TRBV18 to TRBJ1-2, with 8 nucleotides matching TRBD1. The V and J ends lost 4 bases and 7 bases, in that order; junction bases with no gene match: 5. The CDR3 loop spans 13 amino acids. Germline CDR1 KGHSH, CDR2 LQKENI. The CDR3 nucleotides read TGTGCCAGCTCACTTGACAGGGGAAGTGGCTACACCTTC. Translated, it gives CASSLDRGSGYTF.

The sample holds a few counts of this clone. The rearrangement uses TRBV27 and TRBJ1-1, with TRBD1 matching over 8 bases. Germline trimming cut 3 bases from V and 3 bases from J; bases unmatched to any gene: 15. Germline values: CDR1 MNHEY, CDR2 SMNVEV (reference sequence). The CDR3 totals 18 residues. CDR3 loop: CASSFRQGPTTRDTEAFF. Written as DNA, the CDR3 is TGTGCCAGCAGTTTCCGACAGGGGCCCACTACCAGGGACACTGAAGCTTTCTTT.